This record concerns one TCR beta chain sequence. These data belong to a study of Ad26.COV2.S vaccination and SARS-CoV-2 variants. Method: immunoSEQ multiplex PCR; TCRdb's copy keeps in-frame clones and lacks some. Of around 270,000 clones in the sample, around nine tenths were seen once. In germline, CDR1 is WSHSY, CDR2 SAAADI. This CDR3 comprises 15 residues. V shed 3 bases, J shed 7 bases, and the junction held 11 bases outside the gene matches. Noted treatment: about 20 received Ad26.COV2.S at low or high dose, single or two shots; several received placebo; per-sample allocation not given. Following the first vaccine or placebo injection, samples were taken on day 63.

The specimen comprised peripheral blood, sampled in a trial of Ad26.COV2.S vaccine versus placebo. This rearrangement joins TRBV10-2 to TRBJ1-2; 7 positions agree with TRBD1. The receptor was isolated from a person aged 18 to 65 who received the Ad26.COV2.S COVID-19 vaccine or a placebo. CDR3 in amino acids: CASSEIRGRVSGYTF. The DNA of the CDR3 is TGCGCCAGCAGTGAAATTAGGGGGCGAGTGAGTGGCTACACCTTC.